This TCR beta chain was sequenced during a study of blood T cell repertoires in COVID-19. Study-wide context: Acute and convalescent COVID-19 specimens originated in the United States, Italy and Spain.

Germline CDR1 SGHAT, CDR2 FQNNGV. V gave up 5 bases and J gave up 2 bases; unmatched junction bases: 9. The CDR3 sequence is 15 residues long. Original processing methods: How many nucleated cells were present was estimated from reference gene primer amplification. Assay: immunoSEQ multiplex PCR; the TCRdb copy retains only in-frame clones and omits some. V and J calls and clone size are copied from that table; D and trimming were computed from the DNA. Counted here are 120,000 to 150,000 clones, 75% to 90% occurring once; the ten biggest clones make up roughly a tenth. The sequenced material came from peripheral blood. This receptor was taken from a man aged 55 to 70 with active or convalescent COVID-19. The chain employs TRBV11-2 and TRBJ2-7, with 7 nucleotides matching TRBD2. The CDR3 DNA follows: TGTGCCAGCAGCCCCCTAGGGAGGGGTCCCTACGAGCAGTACTTC. Translation: CASSPLGRGPYEQYF.